This T cell receptor (beta chain) was sequenced for a study of blood T cell repertoires in COVID-19. The method was immunoSEQ multiplex PCR; TCRdb's version includes in-frame clones alone and lacks a portion of them. The sample lists 55,000 to 75,000 clones; around 77% were seen once. V lost 5 bases, J lost 5 bases, and 7 bases stayed unmatched. The CDR3 extends over 14 amino acids. Germline V CDR1 and CDR2: SGHTA, FQGNSA. This chain links TRBV7-2 with TRBJ2-5; 8 bases are shared with TRBD1. The sequence derives from a man older than 75 with active or convalescent COVID-19. Sequences were obtained from peripheral blood. CDR3 nucleotides: TGTGCCAGCAGCGCGCAGGGGGCCAGTGAGACCCAGTACTTC. Protein product: CASSAQGASETQYF.